The 17 T cell receptor beta chains given below trace back to one sample, sequenced in a study of blood T cells in healthy people across ages. Combining a sample-barcoded 5' primer with a J-beta primer mix, a second PCR ran for 7 to 11 cycles. TCRdb processed the 5' RACE reads anew with MiXCR; each CDR3 protein has one entry. The data contain about 1,500,000 distinct CDR3 sequences, around two fifths of them singletons. The sequenced sample was blood. Receptor source: a woman under 30 in good health.

This clonotype was picked up a small number of times. V usage is TRBV15 and J usage is TRBJ2-7; D possibly corresponds to TRBD2 (6 bases). Trimming cost V 0 bases and J 1 base, with 13 bases left between them. Looked up from germline, CDR1 is LNHNV and CDR2 is YYDKDF (reference sequence). The CDR3 is 16 residues long. CDR3 in DNA: TGTGCCACCAGCAGAGATCGTAGGACTACTTCCTACGAGCAGTACTTC. Translation: CATSRDRRTTSYEQYF.

This chain links TRBV7-9 with TRBJ2-1, with D perhaps TRBD2 (5 bases). The CDR3 runs 15 residues. CDR1 is SEHNR, CDR2 FQNEAQ, per germline (reference sequence). The V gene lost 1 base and the J gene lost 8 bases, with 15 bases spanning the gap. The CDR3 region is CASSLEGLAAHEQFF. DNA of the CDR3: TGTGCCAGCAGCTTAGAAGGGCTAGCCGCACATGAGCAGTTCTTC. Filled out from reference TRBV7-9 and TRBJ2-1, the complete variable domain reads DTGVSQNPRHKITKRGQNVTFRCDPISEHNRLYWYRQTLGQGPEFLTYFQNEAQLEKSRLLSDRFSAERPKGSFSTLEIQRTEQGDSAMYLCASSLEGLAAHEQFFGPGTRLTVL.

This clonotype was seen at least ten times. This chain joins TRBV10-3 and TRBJ2-5, with D uncertain. Germline V gives CDR1 ENHRY, CDR2 SYGVKD. The CDR3 loop spans 15 amino acids. V was pared by 6 bases and J by 5 bases, with 19 bases between. Written as DNA, the CDR3 is TGTGCCATCAGCCTGGACCTAAACCTGGGGGAGACCCAGTACTTC. This translates into CAISLDLNLGETQYF.

V and J are TRBV24-1 and TRBJ1-2; 7 bases are shared with TRBD1. The CDR3 has 16 amino acids. The V gene end was trimmed by 7 bases and the J gene end by 2 bases; junction bases not matched to a gene: 12. The V gene's germline CDR1 is KGHDR and CDR2 SFDVKD. The CDR3: CATRGPQGDVNYGYTF. The CDR3 coding sequence is TGTGCCACCAGAGGACCTCAGGGGGATGTGAACTATGGCTACACCTTC.

The V gene is TRBV2, the J gene TRBJ2-5; 7 nucleotides match TRBD1. CDR3 length: 13 amino acids. J gave up 5 bases and V 8 bases, and 8 bases lay outside the gene matches. In germline, CDR1 is SNHLY, CDR2 FYNNEI. The CDR3 is CASGKTGVETQYF. The CDR3 DNA sequence: TGTGCCAGCGGGAAAACAGGGGTCGAGACCCAGTACTTC.

The chain is built from TRBV14 and TRBJ2-7; 10 nucleotides agree with TRBD1. J gave up 3 bases and V 1 base, and 6 bases lay outside the gene matches. CDR1 SGHDN and CDR2 FVKESK come from the germline V gene. The CDR3 contains 16 residues. The CDR3 is CASSQGWDRGRYEQYF. The CDR3 DNA sequence: TGTGCCAGCAGCCAAGGCTGGGACAGGGGACGCTACGAGCAGTACTTC.

The V and J genes are TRBV5-5 and TRBJ2-7; D remains ambiguous. V was clipped by 6 bases and J by 3 bases, with 10 bases between them. Germline assignment: CDR1 SGHKS and CDR2 YYEKEE (reference sequence). CDR3 length: 12 residues. CDR3 in amino acids: CASTVSDYEQYF. In DNA, the CDR3 is TGTGCCAGCACCGTATCCGACTACGAGCAGTACTTC.

The chain combines TRBV5-1 with TRBJ2-2; no clear D. The V and J ends lost 4 bases and 6 bases respectively, with 10 bases between them. The CDR3 runs 13 residues. Germline values: CDR1 SGHRS, CDR2 YFSETQ. The CDR3 sequence is CASSHRGAGELFF. The CDR3 region has the DNA TGCGCCAGCAGCCACCGTGGTGCCGGGGAGCTGTTTTTT.

This clonotype turned up a few times. V and J are TRBV5-1 and TRBJ2-7, with 7 positions matching TRBD1. The CDR3 is 16 amino acids. CDR1 is SGHRS and CDR2 is YFSETQ in the germline V gene. V trimming: 3 bases; J trimming: 3 bases; junction bases outside the gene matches: 12. CDR3 DNA sequence: TGCGCCAGCAGCTGGCGACCCGGGACAGAAAACTACGAGCAGTACTTC. Its translation is CASSWRPGTENYEQYF.

The chain links TRBV5-1 to TRBJ2-7; D ambiguous. Germline V lookup: CDR1 SGHRS, CDR2 YFSETQ. The CDR3 covers 14 residues. V lost 4 bases to trimming and J lost 5 bases, with 16 bases between them. In DNA, the CDR3 is TGCGCCAGCAGCCGAGCTTCTATCCCCCACGAGCAGTACTTC. Translated, it gives CASSRASIPHEQYF.

V usage is TRBV6-1 and J usage is TRBJ2-3; 9 bases align to TRBD1. V shed 5 bases and J 3 bases; nucleotides not matched to a gene: 9. Germline values: CDR1 MNHNS, CDR2 SASEGT. The CDR3 length is 16 residues. Written as DNA, the CDR3 is TGTGCCAGCAGTCAACAAACAGGGGGCTTTACAGATACGCAGTATTTT. This translates into CASSQQTGGFTDTQYF.

The J gene is TRBJ1-5, the V gene TRBV9; D ambiguous. CDR1 is SGDLS and CDR2 is YYNGEE in the germline V gene. The CDR3 runs to 14 residues. Trimming took off 2 bases at V and 7 bases at J, with 13 bases between the two ends. In DNA, the CDR3 is TGTGCCAGCAGCGTTGACGATCTAGGCCAGCCCCAGCATTTT. Its protein is CASSVDDLGQPQHF.

This clonotype appeared a few times. This rearrangement joins TRBV6-5 to TRBJ1-2; TRBD1 agrees at 9 bases. Germline trimming cut 6 bases from V and 6 bases from J; bases unmatched to any gene: 8. Germline assignment: CDR1 MNHEY and CDR2 SVGAGI. The CDR3 covers 14 residues. Written as DNA, the CDR3 is TGTGCCAGCAGCCACCCGGACAGGGGCCATGGCTACACCTTC. Amino acid sequence: CASSHPDRGHGYTF.

J is TRBJ1-1 and V is TRBV29-1; the match to TRBD1 covers 10 bases. The CDR3 covers 13 residues. V trimming: 7 bases; J trimming: 8 bases; junction bases outside the gene matches: 10. Germline lookup yields CDR1 SQVTM and CDR2 ANQGSEA. The CDR3: CSARQGARAEAFF. The CDR3 DNA reads TGCAGCGCCCGACAGGGGGCACGGGCGGAAGCTTTCTTT.

Many counts were recorded for this clonotype. The V gene is TRBV6-2 or TRBV6-3, the J gene TRBJ1-2; no firm D call. V lost 5 bases, J lost 2 bases, and 9 bases lay in between. Germline V gives CDR1 MNHEY, CDR2 SVGEGT. The CDR3 has 13 amino acids. CDR3 amino acids: CASSPTRNYGYTF. The CDR3 DNA reads as TGTGCCAGCAGTCCGACCCGAAACTATGGCTACACCTTC.

The sample holds a few counts of this clonotype. V usage is TRBV3-1 and J usage is TRBJ2-3; D is undetermined. The CDR3 is 14 residues long. Germline CDR1 LGHDT, CDR2 YNNKEL (reference sequence). Trimming pared 8 bases from V and 6 bases from J, leaving 18 bases between. This CDR3 is CASQDMRIWDTQYF. The CDR3 nucleotides read TGTGCCAGCCAAGATATGAGGATTTGGGATACGCAGTATTTT.

CDR3 loop: CSAPIPGVLEKLFF. The CDR3 DNA reads TGCAGTGCCCCTATACCGGGGGTCCTTGAAAAACTGTTTTTT. The chain uses TRBV20-1 and TRBJ1-4; D may be TRBD1 (5 bases). CDR3 length: 14 residues. Germline V gene sequence: CDR1 DFQATT, CDR2 SNEGSKA (reference sequence). V was trimmed by 6 bases and J by 7 bases, leaving 18 bases between them.